This T cell receptor (beta chain) was sequenced during a study of a mutant IDH1 vaccine in newly diagnosed glioma. As for the study in general: Either 4-6 weeks after radiotherapy alone or alongside temozolomide, vaccination was begun. At week 47 came visit V13, while visit V12 had come at week 35.

About this clone itself: The antigen is unknown.

The CDR3 consists of 14 residues. From germline, CDR1 is ENHRY and CDR2 SYGVKD. Trimming removed 1 base from V and 6 bases from J; junction bases left unmatched: 5. The data were produced by immunoSEQ multiplex PCR, yet TCRdb's version contains in-frame clones alone and is incomplete. The sample consists of tens of thousands of clones, roughly 80% of them appearing once. Time point noted: week 47, end of study. The investigators gave 300 ug of mutant IDH1 20-mer peptide in each vaccine dose, together with topical imiquimod. The origin of this receptor is a man between 35 and 55 years old with glioma. Some clones in this sample may be carry-over from other donors' samples. Sequences were derived from PBMCs, sampled from a glioma patient whose treatment included an IDH1 peptide vaccine. The rearrangement joins TRBV10-3 to TRBJ1-2, with TRBD1 matching 7 bases. CDR3: CAISELGTAHGYTF. The CDR3 DNA reads TGTGCCATCAGTGAGTTGGGGACAGCCCATGGCTACACCTTC.